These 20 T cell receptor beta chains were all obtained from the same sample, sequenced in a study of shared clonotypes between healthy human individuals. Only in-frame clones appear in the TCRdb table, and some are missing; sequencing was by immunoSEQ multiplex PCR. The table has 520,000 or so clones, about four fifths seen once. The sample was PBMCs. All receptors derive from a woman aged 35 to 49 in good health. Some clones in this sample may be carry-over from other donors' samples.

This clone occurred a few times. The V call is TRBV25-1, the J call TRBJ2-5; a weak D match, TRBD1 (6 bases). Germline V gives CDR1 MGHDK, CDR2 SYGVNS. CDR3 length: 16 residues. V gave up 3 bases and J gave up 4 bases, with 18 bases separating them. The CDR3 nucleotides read TGTGCCAGCAGTGATCCAGGGGACCAGGAAAGAGAGACCCAGTACTTC. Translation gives CASSDPGDQERETQYF.

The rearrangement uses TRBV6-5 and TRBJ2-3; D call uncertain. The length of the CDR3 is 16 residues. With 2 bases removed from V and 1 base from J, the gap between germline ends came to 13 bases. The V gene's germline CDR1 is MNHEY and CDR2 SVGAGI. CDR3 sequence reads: CASSYSPPTGTDTQYF. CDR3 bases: TGTGCCAGCAGTTACAGCCCCCCCACTGGCACAGATACGCAGTATTTT.

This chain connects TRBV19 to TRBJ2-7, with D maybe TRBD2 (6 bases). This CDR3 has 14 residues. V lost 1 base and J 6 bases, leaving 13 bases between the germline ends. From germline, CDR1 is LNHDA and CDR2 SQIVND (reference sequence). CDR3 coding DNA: TGTGCCAGTAGTATAGCGGGGGTCAACGGCGAGCAGTACTTC. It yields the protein CASSIAGVNGEQYF.

The CDR3: CASSLGLAESTDTQYF. In DNA form, the CDR3 reads TGTGCCAGCAGTCTCGGACTAGCGGAGAGCACAGATACGCAGTATTTT. The chain couples TRBV2 to TRBJ2-3; 10 bases align to TRBD2. V dropped 5 bases and J dropped 0; count of bases not matched to a gene: 5. This CDR3 is 16 amino acids long. Germline loops: CDR1 SNHLY, CDR2 FYNNEI.

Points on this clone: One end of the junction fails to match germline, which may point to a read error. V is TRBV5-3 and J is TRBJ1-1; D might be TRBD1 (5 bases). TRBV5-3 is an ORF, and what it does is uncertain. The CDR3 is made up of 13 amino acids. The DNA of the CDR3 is TGTGCCAGCAGCTTAGCAGGGATCACTGAAGCTTTCTTT. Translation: CASSLAGITEAFF.

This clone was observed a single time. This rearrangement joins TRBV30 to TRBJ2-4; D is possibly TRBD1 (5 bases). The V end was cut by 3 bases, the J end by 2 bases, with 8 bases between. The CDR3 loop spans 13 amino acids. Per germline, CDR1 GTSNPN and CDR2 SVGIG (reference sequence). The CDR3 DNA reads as TGTGCCTGGAGGCAGGGATCCAAAAACATTCAGTACTTC. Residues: CAWRQGSKNIQYF.

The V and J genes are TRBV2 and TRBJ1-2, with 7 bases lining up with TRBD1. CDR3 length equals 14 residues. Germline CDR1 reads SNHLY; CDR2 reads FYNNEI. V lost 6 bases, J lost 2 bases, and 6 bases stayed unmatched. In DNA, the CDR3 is TGTGCCAGCAGCGGAAGACAGGGCAACTATGGCTACACCTTC. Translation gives CASSGRQGNYGYTF. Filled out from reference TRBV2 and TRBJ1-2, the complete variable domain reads EPEVTQTPSHQVTQMGQEVILRCVPISNHLYFYWYRQILGQKVEFLVSFYNNEISEKSEIFDDQFSVERPDGSNFTLKIRSTKLEDSAMYFCASSGRQGNYGYTFGSGTRLTVV.

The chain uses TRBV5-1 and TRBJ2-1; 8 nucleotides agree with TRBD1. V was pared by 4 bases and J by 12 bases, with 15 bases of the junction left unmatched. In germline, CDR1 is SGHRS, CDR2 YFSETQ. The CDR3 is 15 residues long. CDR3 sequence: CASSLTQPGQVGQFF. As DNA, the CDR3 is TGCGCCAGCAGCCTAACCCAACCGGGACAGGTTGGGCAGTTCTTC.

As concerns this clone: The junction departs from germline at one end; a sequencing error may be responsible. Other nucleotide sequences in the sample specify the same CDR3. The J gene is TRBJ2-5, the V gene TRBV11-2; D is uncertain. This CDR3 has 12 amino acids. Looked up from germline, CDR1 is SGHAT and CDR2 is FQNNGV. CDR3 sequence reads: CASSRIQETQYF. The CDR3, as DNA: TGCGCCAGCAGCCGGATACAAGAGACCCAGTACTTC.

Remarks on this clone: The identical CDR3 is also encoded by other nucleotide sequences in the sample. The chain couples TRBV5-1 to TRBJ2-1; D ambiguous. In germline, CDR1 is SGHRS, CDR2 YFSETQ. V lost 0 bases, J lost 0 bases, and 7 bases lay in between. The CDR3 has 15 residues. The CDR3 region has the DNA TGCGCCAGCAGCTTGGGGCTGAGCTCCTACAATGAGCAGTTCTTC. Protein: CASSLGLSSYNEQFF. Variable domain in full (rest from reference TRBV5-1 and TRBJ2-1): KAGVTQTPRYLIKTRGQQVTLSCSPISGHRSVSWYQQTPGQGLQFLFEYFSETQRNKGNFPGRFSGRQFSNSRSEMNVSTLELGDSALYLCASSLGLSSYNEQFFGPGTRLTVL.

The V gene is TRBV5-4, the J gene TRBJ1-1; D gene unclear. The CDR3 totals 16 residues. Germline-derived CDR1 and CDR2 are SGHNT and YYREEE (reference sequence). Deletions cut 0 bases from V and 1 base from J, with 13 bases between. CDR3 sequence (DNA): TGTGCCAGCAGCTTGGGCGACCGAAGATGGAACACTGAAGCTTTCTTT. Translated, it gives CASSLGDRRWNTEAFF. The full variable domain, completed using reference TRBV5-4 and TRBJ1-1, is ETGVTQSPTHLIKTRGQQVTLRCSSQSGHNTVSWYQQALGQGPQFIFQYYREEENGRGNFPPRFSGLQFPNYSSELNVNALELDDSALYLCASSLGDRRWNTEAFFGQGTRLTVV.

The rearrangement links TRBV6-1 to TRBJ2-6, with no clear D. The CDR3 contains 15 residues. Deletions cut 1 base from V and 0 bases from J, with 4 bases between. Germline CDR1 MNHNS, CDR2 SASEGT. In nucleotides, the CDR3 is TGTGCCAGCAGTGAAGTAGGCTCTGGGGCCAACGTCCTGACTTTC. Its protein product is CASSEVGSGANVLTF.

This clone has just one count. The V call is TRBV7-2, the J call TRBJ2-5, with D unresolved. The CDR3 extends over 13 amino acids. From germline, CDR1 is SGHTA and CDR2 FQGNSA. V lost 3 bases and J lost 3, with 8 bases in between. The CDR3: CASSLADKETQYF. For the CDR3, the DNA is TGTGCCAGCAGCTTGGCAGATAAAGAGACCCAGTACTTC.

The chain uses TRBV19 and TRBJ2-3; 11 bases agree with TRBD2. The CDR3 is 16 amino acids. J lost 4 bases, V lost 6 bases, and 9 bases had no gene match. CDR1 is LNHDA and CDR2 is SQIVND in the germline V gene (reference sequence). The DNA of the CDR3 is TGTGCCAGTAGCCCCCTTCGACTAGCGGGATCAGATACGCAGTATTTT. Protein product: CASSPLRLAGSDTQYF.

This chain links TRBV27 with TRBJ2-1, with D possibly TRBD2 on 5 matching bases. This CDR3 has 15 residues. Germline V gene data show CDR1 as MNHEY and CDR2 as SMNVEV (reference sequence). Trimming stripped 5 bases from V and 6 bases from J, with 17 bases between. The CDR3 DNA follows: TGTGCCAGCAGTCGTCCGGGGAGCAGTTTCAATGAGCAGTTCTTC. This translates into CASSRPGSSFNEQFF.

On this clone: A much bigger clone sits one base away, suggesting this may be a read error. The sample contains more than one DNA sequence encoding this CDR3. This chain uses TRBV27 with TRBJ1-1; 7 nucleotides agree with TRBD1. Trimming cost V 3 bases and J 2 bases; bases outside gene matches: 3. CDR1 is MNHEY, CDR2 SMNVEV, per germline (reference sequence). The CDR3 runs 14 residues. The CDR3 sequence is CASSLRQGNTEAFF. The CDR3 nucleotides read TGTGCCAGCAGTTTGCGACAGGGAAACACTGAAGCTTTCTTT.

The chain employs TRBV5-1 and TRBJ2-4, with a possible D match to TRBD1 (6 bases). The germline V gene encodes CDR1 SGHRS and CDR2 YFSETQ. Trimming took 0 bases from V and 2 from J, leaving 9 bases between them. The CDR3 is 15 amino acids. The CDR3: CASSLEQGSKNIQYF. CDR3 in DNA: TGCGCCAGCAGCTTGGAGCAGGGGTCCAAAAACATTCAGTACTTC.

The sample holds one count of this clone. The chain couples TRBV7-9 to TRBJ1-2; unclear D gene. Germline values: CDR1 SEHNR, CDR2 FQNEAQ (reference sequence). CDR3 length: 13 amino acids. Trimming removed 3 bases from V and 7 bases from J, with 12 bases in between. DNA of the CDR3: TGTGCCAGCAGCTTGCGGGATTTGAGTGGCTACACCTTC. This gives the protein CASSLRDLSGYTF.

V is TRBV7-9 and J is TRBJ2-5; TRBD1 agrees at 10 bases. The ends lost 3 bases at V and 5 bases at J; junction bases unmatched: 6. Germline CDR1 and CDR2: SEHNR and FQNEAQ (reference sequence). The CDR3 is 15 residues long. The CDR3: CASSLGTGDGETQYF. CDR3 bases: TGTGCCAGCAGCTTGGGGACAGGGGATGGGGAGACCCAGTACTTC. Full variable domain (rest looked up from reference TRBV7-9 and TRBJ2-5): DTGVSQNPRHKITKRGQNVTFRCDPISEHNRLYWYRQTLGQGPEFLTYFQNEAQLEKSRLLSDRFSAERPKGSFSTLEIQRTEQGDSAMYLCASSLGTGDGETQYFGPGTRLLVL.

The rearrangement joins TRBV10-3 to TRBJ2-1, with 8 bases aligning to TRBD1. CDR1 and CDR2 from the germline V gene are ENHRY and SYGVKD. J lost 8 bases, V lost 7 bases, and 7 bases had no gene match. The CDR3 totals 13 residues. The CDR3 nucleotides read TGTGCCATCAATGGGGGACAGGCCCATGAGCAGTTCTTC. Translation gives CAINGGQAHEQFF.